This T cell receptor beta chain was documented in a study of cytomegalovirus exposure and HLA in healthy donors. CDR3 length equals 15 residues. After removal of 3 bases from V and 2 bases from J, the junction contained 4 bases not matched to a gene. Germline V gene data show CDR1 as MNHEY and CDR2 as SMNVEV (reference sequence). With 60 Vbeta and 13 Jbeta primers, the PCR was carried out. TCRdb keeps only in-frame clones here, not all; method: immunoSEQ multiplex PCR. The data show under 200,000 clones, with roughly 80% seen just once and 4.9% held by the top ten. Sequencing was performed on PBMCs. The chain employs TRBV27 and TRBJ2-3; 8 positions agree with TRBD2. The sequence came from a male donor in good health and CMV-seronegative. The CDR3 region has the DNA TGTGCCAGCAGTTTCGGACTAGCCCCCACAGATACGCAGTATTTT. This gives the protein CASSFGLAPTDTQYF.